One sample yielded the 15 T cell receptor beta chains listed below, sequenced in a study of blood T cell repertoires in COVID-19. Repertoires were generated with immunoSEQ multiplex PCR, while TCRdb's copy carries only in-frame clones and drops some. The sample lists some 250,000 clones, approximately 80% occurring once. The sample taken for sequencing was peripheral blood. The receptors were sampled from a man aged 55 to 70 with acute or convalescent COVID-19.

This chain uses TRBV11-3 with TRBJ1-4; D call uncertain. The CDR3 spans 10 residues. Trimming took off 10 bases at V and 8 bases at J, with 8 bases between the two ends. CDR1 is SGHNT, CDR2 YENEEA, per germline. CDR3 region: CATRGEKLFF. For the CDR3, the DNA is TGTGCCACCCGAGGGGAAAAACTGTTTTTT.

This sequence joins TRBV5-4 and TRBJ2-1; D is ambiguous. Germline CDR1 SGHNT, CDR2 YYREEE (reference sequence). Trimming shortened V by 0 bases and J by 4 bases, and 8 bases separated the two germline ends. This CDR3 contains 14 residues. CDR3 nucleotides: TGTGCCAGCAGCTTGGGTGGCCGTTACAATGAGCAGTTCTTC. Translation gives CASSLGGRYNEQFF.

The J gene is TRBJ2-1, the V gene TRBV9; 7 bases fit TRBD1. CDR1 and CDR2 (germline): SGDLS, YYNGEE. The ends lost 0 bases at V and 4 bases at J; junction bases unmatched: 7. The CDR3 consists of 16 residues. CDR3 residues: CASSVAWTGAYNEQFF. CDR3 DNA sequence: TGTGCCAGCAGCGTAGCTTGGACAGGTGCTTACAATGAGCAGTTCTTC.

The rearrangement uses TRBV7-9 and TRBJ2-5; D gene uncertain. Looked up from germline, CDR1 is SEHNR and CDR2 is FQNEAQ (reference sequence). CDR3 size: 15 residues. The V end lost 3 bases, the J end lost 7 bases, and 18 bases lay between the germline ends. The chain's CDR3 is CASSFLGQVPGTQYF. The DNA for the CDR3 is TGTGCCAGCAGCTTCCTGGGCCAGGTCCCCGGGACCCAGTACTTC.

This rearrangement joins TRBV6-5 to TRBJ2-7, with D unresolved. Germline CDR1 reads MNHEY; CDR2 reads SVGAGI. The CDR3 consists of 11 residues. Trimming removed 6 bases from V and 4 bases from J, with 7 bases in between. The CDR3 sequence: CASRFNYEQYF. In DNA, the CDR3 is TGTGCCAGCAGGTTTAATTACGAGCAGTACTTC.

This chain connects TRBV7-3 to TRBJ2-1; 7 nucleotides align to TRBD2. Germline CDR1 reads SGHTA; CDR2 reads FQGTGA. V lost 4 bases to trimming and J lost 6 bases; unmatched junction nucleotides: 6. The CDR3 extends over 14 amino acids. CDR3 DNA: TGTGCCAGCAGCTCGGTAGGCGGGAGCAATGAGCAGTTCTTC. Protein sequence: CASSSVGGSNEQFF.

This clone appeared a few times. This rearrangement joins TRBV18 to TRBJ1-1, with a weak D call TRBD1 (6 bases). This CDR3 comprises 15 residues. Trimming removed 0 bases at V and 9 bases at J, with 17 bases between. From germline, CDR1 is KGHSH and CDR2 LQKENI. The CDR3 sequence is CASSPPSGQLTQAFF. The CDR3 DNA sequence: TGTGCCAGCTCACCACCGTCGGGACAACTTACTCAAGCTTTCTTT.

This chain joins TRBV7-9 and TRBJ2-7; the match to TRBD1 covers 10 bases. The germline gives CDR1 SEHNR, CDR2 FQNEAQ (reference sequence). The CDR3 length is 14 residues. V shed 5 bases, J shed 4 bases, and the junction held 5 bases outside the gene matches. The CDR3 DNA reads TGTGCCAGCAGCGTCGGACAGGGGGGGTACGAGCAGTACTTC. Translated: CASSVGQGGYEQYF.

This chain uses TRBV28 with TRBJ2-7; TRBD2 agrees at 7 bases. The length of the CDR3 is 15 residues. CDR1 and CDR2 (germline): MDHEN, SYDVKM. After removal of 3 bases from V and 6 bases from J, the junction contained 11 bases not matched to a gene. The CDR3 bases are TGTGCCAGCAGTTTGGGGGGGGGATTCCGGTCCGAGCAGTACTTC. Amino acids: CASSLGGGFRSEQYF.

This chain uses TRBV18 with TRBJ2-5; 7 positions agree with TRBD2. The CDR3 extends over 14 amino acids. The trim removed 0 bases at V and 5 bases at J, leaving 3 bases unmatched. From germline, CDR1 is KGHSH and CDR2 LQKENI. In DNA, the CDR3 is TGTGCCAGCTCACCACCAGGGAGGGTCGAGACCCAGTACTTC. This gives the protein CASSPPGRVETQYF.

This clone was recorded once. The rearrangement joins TRBV7-3 to TRBJ2-4, with TRBD2 identical over 12 bases. With 5 bases clipped from V and 6 bases from J, the junction kept 2 bases outside the gene matches. This CDR3 region has 14 residues. CDR1 is SGHTA and CDR2 is FQGTGA in the germline V gene. CDR3 loop: CASSPGLAGNIQYF. In DNA form, the CDR3 reads TGTGCCAGCAGCCCGGGACTAGCGGGAAACATTCAGTACTTC.

This clone was recorded only once. The J gene is TRBJ1-2, the V gene TRBV6-1, with D possibly TRBD1 on 5 matching bases. V lost 2 bases and J lost 4, with 11 bases in between. In germline, CDR1 is MNHNS, CDR2 SASEGT. The CDR3 covers 14 residues. The CDR3 region has the DNA TGTGCCAGCAGTGAAATGTCAGGGATCTATGGCTACACCTTC. Residues: CASSEMSGIYGYTF.

V and J are TRBV2 and TRBJ1-3, with D perhaps matching TRBD1 (5 bases). CDR1 and CDR2 from the germline V gene are SNHLY and FYNNEI. V was clipped by 5 bases and J by 0 bases, with 26 bases between them. The length of the CDR3 is 20 residues. In DNA form, the CDR3 reads TGTGCCAGCAGTACACAGGATTTGCTAACGCTATTAAACTCTGGAAACACCATATATTTT. Protein: CASSTQDLLTLLNSGNTIYF.

This chain links TRBV5-1 with TRBJ1-2; 11 bases fit TRBD1. The CDR3 spans 15 residues. Unmatched junction bases numbered 3, after V lost 3 bases and J lost 2 bases. CDR1 is SGHRS and CDR2 is YFSETQ in the germline V gene. The CDR3 coding sequence is TGCGCCAGCAGCTGGGGACAGGGGGGGAACTATGGCTACACCTTC. Translated: CASSWGQGGNYGYTF.

The V and J genes are TRBV7-2 and TRBJ1-1; 7 bases agree with TRBD1. This CDR3 has 14 residues. V dropped 2 bases and J dropped 3; count of bases not matched to a gene: 3. CDR1 SGHTA and CDR2 FQGNSA come from the germline V gene. For the CDR3, the DNA is TGTGCCAGCAGCTTATCCGGGACAGACACTGAAGCTTTCTTT. As protein: CASSLSGTDTEAFF.